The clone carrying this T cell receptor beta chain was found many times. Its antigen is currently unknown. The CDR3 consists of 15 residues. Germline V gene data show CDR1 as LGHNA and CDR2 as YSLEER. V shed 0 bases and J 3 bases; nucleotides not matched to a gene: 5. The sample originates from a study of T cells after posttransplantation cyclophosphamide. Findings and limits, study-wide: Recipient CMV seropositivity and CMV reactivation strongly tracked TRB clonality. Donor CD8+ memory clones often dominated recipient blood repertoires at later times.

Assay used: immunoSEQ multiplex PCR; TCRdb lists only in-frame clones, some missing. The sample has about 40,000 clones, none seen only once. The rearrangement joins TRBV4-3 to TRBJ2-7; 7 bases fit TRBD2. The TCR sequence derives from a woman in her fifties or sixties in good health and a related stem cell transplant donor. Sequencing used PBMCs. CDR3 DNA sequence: TGCGCCAGCAGCCAAGACCCAGCGGGGCGCTACGAGCAGTACTTC. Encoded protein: CASSQDPAGRYEQYF.